This T cell receptor beta chain was obtained from a study of CD8+ T cells in alopecia areata. Regarding this clone: Its target is unknown.

PBMCs served as the source from which CD4+ and CD8+ T cells were sorted. The study, taken as a whole, reports: More clonal than normal scalp was lesional scalp, particularly alopecia totalis/universalis.

RNA was extracted and reverse transcribed into cDNA as the sequencing template. The protocol was immunoSEQ multiplex PCR, while the TCRdb copy is restricted to in-frame clones and leaves out a portion. The sample lists 110,000 to 150,000 clones, under 60% occurring once. Germline CDR1 is GTSNPN and CDR2 is SVGIG (reference sequence). The CDR3 spans 13 residues. V lost 2 bases and J 4 bases, leaving 11 bases between the germline ends. The source of this sequence is a human donor with alopecia areata. V is TRBV30 and J is TRBJ1-2; D call uncertain. The starting material was CD4+ T cells sorted from blood, obtained at week 0. The CDR3 DNA reads TGTGCCTGGAGTAGGAACGACCCCTATGGCTACACCTTC. Translated: CAWSRNDPYGYTF.